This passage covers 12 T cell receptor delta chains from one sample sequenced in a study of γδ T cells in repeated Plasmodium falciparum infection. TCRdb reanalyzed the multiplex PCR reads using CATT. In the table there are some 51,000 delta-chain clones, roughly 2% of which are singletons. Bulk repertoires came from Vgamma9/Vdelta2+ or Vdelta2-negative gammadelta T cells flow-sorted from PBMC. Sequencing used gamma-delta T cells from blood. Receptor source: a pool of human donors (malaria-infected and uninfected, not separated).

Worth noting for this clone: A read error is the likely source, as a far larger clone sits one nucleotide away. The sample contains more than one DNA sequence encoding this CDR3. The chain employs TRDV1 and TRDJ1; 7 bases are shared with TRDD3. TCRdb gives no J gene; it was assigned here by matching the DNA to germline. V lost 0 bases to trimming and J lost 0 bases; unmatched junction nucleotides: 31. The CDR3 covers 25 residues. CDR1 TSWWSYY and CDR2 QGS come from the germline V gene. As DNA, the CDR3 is TGTGCTCTTGGGGAACTTCGCCGGTTCCCTGCAAAGGTGGGGGGGATTGGGGAGAACACCGATAAACTCATCTTT. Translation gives CALGELRRFPAKVGGIGENTDKLIF.

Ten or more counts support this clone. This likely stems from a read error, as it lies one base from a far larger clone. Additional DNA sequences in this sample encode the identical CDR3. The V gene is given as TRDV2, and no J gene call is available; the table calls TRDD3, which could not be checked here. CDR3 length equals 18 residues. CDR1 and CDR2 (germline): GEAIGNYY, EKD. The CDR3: CACDTVDGIKRYTDKLIF. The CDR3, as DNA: TGTGCCTGTGACACCGTCGACGGGATTAAACGGTACACCGATAAACTCATTTTT.

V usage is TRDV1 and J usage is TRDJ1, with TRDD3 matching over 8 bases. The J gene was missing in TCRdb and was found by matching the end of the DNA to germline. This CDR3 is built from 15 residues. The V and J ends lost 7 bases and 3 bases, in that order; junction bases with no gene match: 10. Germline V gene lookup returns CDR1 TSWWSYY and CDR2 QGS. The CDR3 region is CALDPMGIHADKLIF. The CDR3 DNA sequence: TGTGCTCTTGATCCAATGGGGATACATGCCGATAAACTCATCTTT.

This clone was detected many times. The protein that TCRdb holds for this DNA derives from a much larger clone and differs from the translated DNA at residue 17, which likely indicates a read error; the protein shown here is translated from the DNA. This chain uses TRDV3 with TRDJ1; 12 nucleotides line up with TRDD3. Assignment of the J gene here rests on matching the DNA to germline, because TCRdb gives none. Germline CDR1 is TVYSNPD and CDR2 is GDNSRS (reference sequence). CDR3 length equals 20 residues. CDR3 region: CAFMIPSYWGIPLNTDELIF. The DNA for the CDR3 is TGTGCCTTTATGATTCCCTCGTACTGGGGGATACCCTTGAACACCGATGAACTCATCTTT.

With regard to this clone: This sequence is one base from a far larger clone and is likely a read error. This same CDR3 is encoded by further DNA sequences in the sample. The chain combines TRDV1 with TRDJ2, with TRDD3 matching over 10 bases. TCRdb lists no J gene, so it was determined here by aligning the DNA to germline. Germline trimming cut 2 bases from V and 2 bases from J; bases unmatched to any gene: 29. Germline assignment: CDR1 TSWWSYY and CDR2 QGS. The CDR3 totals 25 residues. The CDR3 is CALGENIPIPTTYWGMTALTAQLFF. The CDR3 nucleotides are TGTGCTCTTGGGGAAAACATTCCTATTCCAACTACGTACTGGGGGATGACGGCCTTGACAGCACAACTCTTCTTT.

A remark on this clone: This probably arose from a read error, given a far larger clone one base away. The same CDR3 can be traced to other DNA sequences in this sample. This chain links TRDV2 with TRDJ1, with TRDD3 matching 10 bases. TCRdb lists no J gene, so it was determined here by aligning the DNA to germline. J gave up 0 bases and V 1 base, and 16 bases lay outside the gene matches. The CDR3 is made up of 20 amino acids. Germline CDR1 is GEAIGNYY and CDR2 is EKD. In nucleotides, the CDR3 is TGTGCCTGTGACACGCATCCCCGTATGCTGGGGGATAGGTACACCGATAAACTCATCTTT. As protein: CACDTHPRMLGDRYTDKLIF.

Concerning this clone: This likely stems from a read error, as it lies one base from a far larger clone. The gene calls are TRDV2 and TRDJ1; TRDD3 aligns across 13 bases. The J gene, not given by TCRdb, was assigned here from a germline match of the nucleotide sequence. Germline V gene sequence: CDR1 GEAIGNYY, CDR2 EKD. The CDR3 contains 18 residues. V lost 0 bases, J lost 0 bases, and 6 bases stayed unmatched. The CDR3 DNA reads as TGTGCCTGTGACACCCTGGGAACTGGGGGATACGACACCGATAAACTCATCTTT. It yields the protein CACDTLGTGGYDTDKLIF.

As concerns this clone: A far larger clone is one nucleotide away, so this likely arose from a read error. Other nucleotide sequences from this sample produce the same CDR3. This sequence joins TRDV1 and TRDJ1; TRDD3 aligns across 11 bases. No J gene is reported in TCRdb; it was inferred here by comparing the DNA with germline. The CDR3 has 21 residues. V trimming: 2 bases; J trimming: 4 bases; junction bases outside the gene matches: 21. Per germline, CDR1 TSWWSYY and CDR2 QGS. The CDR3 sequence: CALGELGLPTWGIRGVDKLIF. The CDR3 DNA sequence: TGTGCTCTTGGGGAATTAGGACTTCCTACATGGGGGATACGAGGGGTCGATAAACTCATCTTT.

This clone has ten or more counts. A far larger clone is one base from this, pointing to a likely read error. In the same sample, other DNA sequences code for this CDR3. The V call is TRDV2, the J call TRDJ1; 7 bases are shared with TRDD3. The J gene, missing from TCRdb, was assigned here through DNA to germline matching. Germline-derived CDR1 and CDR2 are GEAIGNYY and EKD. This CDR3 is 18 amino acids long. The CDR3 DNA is TGTGCCTGTGACACCCTAAGTACTGGGGAACAGTACACGGATAAACTCATCTTT. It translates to CACDTLSTGEQYTDKLIF.

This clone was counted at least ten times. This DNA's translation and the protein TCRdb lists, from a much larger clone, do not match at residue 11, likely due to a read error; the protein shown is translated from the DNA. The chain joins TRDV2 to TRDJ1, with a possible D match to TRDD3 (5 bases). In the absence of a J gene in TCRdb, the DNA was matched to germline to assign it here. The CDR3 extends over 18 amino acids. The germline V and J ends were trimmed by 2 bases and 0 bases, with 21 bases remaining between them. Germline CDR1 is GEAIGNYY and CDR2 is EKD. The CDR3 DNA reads TGTGCCTGTGACAGCCTCGGGGACGGACCTAGGTACACCGATAAACTCATCTTT. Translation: CACDSLGDGPRYTDKLIF.

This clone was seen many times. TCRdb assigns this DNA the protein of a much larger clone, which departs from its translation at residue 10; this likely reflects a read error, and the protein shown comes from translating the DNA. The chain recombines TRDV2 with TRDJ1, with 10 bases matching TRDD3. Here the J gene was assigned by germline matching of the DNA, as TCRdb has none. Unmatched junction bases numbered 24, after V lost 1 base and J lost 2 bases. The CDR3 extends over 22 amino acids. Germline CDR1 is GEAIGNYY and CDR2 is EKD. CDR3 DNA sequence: TGTGCCTGTGACACGGTGGGCTCAGTGGAGACTTCACTGGGGGATTCAACCGATAAACTCATCTTT. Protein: CACDTVGSVETSLGDSTDKLIF.

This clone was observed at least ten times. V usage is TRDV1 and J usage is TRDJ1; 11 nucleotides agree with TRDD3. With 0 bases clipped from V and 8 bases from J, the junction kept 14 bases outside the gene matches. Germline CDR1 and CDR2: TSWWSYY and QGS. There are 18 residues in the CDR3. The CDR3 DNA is TGTGCTCTTGGGGAACTGTGTCCCTACCGACTGGGGGATAACAAACTCATCTTT. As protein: CALGELCPYRLGDNKLIF.